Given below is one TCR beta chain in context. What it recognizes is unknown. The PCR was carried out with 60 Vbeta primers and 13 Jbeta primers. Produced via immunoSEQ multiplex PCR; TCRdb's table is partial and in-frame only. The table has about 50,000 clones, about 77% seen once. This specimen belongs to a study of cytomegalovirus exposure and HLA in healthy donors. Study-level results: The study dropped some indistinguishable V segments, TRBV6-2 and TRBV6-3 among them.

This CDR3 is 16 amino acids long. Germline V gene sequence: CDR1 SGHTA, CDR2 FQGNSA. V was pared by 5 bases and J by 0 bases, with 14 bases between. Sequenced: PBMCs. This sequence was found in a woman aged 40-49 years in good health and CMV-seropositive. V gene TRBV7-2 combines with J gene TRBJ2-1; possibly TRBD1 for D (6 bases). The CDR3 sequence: CASSPRGQSSYNEQFF. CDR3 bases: TGTGCCAGCAGCCCCCGAGGACAGAGCTCCTACAATGAGCAGTTCTTC.